This entry lists 32 T cell receptor beta chains sequenced from one sample in a study of blood T cell repertoires in COVID-19 (dated by TCRdb to about 2020). Libraries were made using the immunoSEQ multiplex PCR assay. Imported from immuneACCESS, the table was reduced by TCRdb to in-frame sequences with V and J called. These copies leave out some clones; in studies compared against another copy, an unresolved V gene accounts for under half, and the cause of the remainder is not known. For this sample the table gives under 400,000 clones, of which 90% were detected only once. The ten largest clones add up to about 6.8% of the sample. Sequencing was done on a sample of peripheral blood. These receptors all stem from a young man with active or convalescent COVID-19.

V usage is TRBV28 and J usage is TRBJ2-7, with D tentatively TRBD1 (6 bases). Trimming took off 6 bases at V and 5 bases at J, with 17 bases between the two ends. The CDR3 covers 14 residues. CDR1 and CDR2 from the germline V gene are MDHEN and SYDVKM. The CDR3 sequence is CASRPPGARNEQYF. CDR3 DNA: TGTGCCAGCAGACCCCCAGGGGCGCGGAACGAGCAGTACTTC.

The chain links TRBV9 to TRBJ2-7; D is uncertain. Germline V CDR1 and CDR2: SGDLS, YYNGEE. CDR3 length: 12 amino acids. V lost 4 bases and J 3 bases, leaving 8 bases between the germline ends. CDR3 nucleotides: TGTGCCAGCAGCCCATCACACTACGAGCAGTACTTC. As protein: CASSPSHYEQYF.

This rearrangement joins TRBV2 to TRBJ2-3; 8 bases line up with TRBD1. The CDR3 runs 13 residues. With 6 bases clipped from V and 2 bases from J, the junction kept 1 base outside the gene matches. Per the germline V gene, CDR1 is SNHLY and CDR2 is FYNNEI. The DNA of the CDR3 is TGTGCCAGCAGGACAGGGGTCACAGATACGCAGTATTTT. It specifies CASRTGVTDTQYF. Combining the CDR3 with reference TRBV2 and TRBJ2-3 gives the whole variable domain EPEVTQTPSHQVTQMGQEVILRCVPISNHLYFYWYRQILGQKVEFLVSFYNNEISEKSEIFDDQFSVERPDGSNFTLKIRSTKLEDSAMYFCASRTGVTDTQYFGPGTRLTVL.

The CDR3 is CASSHLYGGGLSYEQYF. The CDR3 region has the DNA TGTGCCAGCAGCCATCTCTATGGCGGGGGCCTCTCCTACGAGCAGTACTTC. The J gene is TRBJ2-7, the V gene TRBV11-2; D is possibly TRBD2 (7 bases). Trimming took off 5 bases at V and 0 bases at J, with 20 bases between the two ends. The CDR3 consists of 17 residues. Germline loops: CDR1 SGHAT, CDR2 FQNNGV. Combining the CDR3 with reference TRBV11-2 and TRBJ2-7 gives the whole variable domain EAGVAQSPRYKIIEKRQSVAFWCNPISGHATLYWYQQILGQGPKLLIQFQNNGVVDDSQLPKDRFSAERLKGVDSTLKIQPAKLEDSAVYLCASSHLYGGGLSYEQYFGPGTRLTVT.

The chain carries TRBV4-3 and TRBJ1-1; unclear D gene. The CDR3 is 15 amino acids. The V end lost 2 bases, the J end lost 1 base, and 11 bases lay between the germline ends. Germline assignment: CDR1 LGHNA and CDR2 YSLEER. This CDR3 is CASSQHNVQNTEAFF. CDR3 bases: TGCGCCAGCAGCCAACACAACGTCCAGAACACTGAAGCTTTCTTT.

This clone was recorded at least ten times. The CDR3 DNA is TGTGCCAGCAGTGATGGACAGTACAATGAGCAGTTCTTC. Protein sequence: CASSDGQYNEQFF. This chain uses TRBV6-4 with TRBJ2-1; the D gene is possibly TRBD1 (6 bases). The CDR3 runs to 13 residues. The V end was cut by 3 bases, the J end by 4 bases, with 7 bases between. The germline gives CDR1 MRHNA, CDR2 SNTAGT.

The chain employs TRBV28 and TRBJ1-3, with 9 bases that match TRBD1. V lost 4 bases and J lost 0; bases outside the gene matches: 13. The CDR3 is made up of 19 amino acids. Per germline, CDR1 MDHEN and CDR2 SYDVKM. The CDR3, as DNA: TGTGCCAGCAGTTCCTCAATACAGGGGGCGGATTACTCTGGAAACACCATATATTTT. Translating gives CASSSSIQGADYSGNTIYF.

The chain uses TRBV6-5 and TRBJ1-5, with D uncertain. The germline gives CDR1 MNHEY, CDR2 SVGAGI. This CDR3 has 12 amino acids. Trimming pared 8 bases from V and 2 bases from J, leaving 7 bases between. The CDR3 region is CASGGGNQPQHF. CDR3 nucleotide sequence: TGTGCCAGCGGCGGGGGCAATCAGCCCCAGCATTTT.

The chain employs TRBV24-1 and TRBJ2-1, with TRBD2 matching 12 bases. This CDR3 has 17 amino acids. Trimming cost V 4 bases and J 7 bases; bases outside gene matches: 10. CDR1 and CDR2 from the germline V gene are KGHDR and SFDVKD. CDR3 sequence (DNA): TGTGCCACCAGTGACACAACTAGCGGGAGGTTATTAAATGAGCAGTTCTTC. Translating gives CATSDTTSGRLLNEQFF.

This sequence joins TRBV5-4 and TRBJ2-1, with TRBD2 matching 9 bases. CDR1 and CDR2 (germline): SGHNT, YYREEE (reference sequence). V dropped 2 bases and J dropped 8; count of bases not matched to a gene: 11. The CDR3 totals 16 residues. The CDR3 here is CASSLNSGSSPDEQFF. The CDR3 DNA sequence: TGTGCCAGCAGCTTAAATAGCGGGAGCTCTCCCGATGAGCAGTTCTTC.

CDR3 sequence: CASSRLAPGGDTGELFF. CDR3 coding DNA: TGCGCCAGCAGCCGTTTAGCCCCGGGGGGCGACACCGGGGAGCTGTTTTTT. The chain employs TRBV4-1 and TRBJ2-2; tentatively, D is TRBD2 (7 bases). The CDR3 totals 17 residues. Germline loops: CDR1 MGHRA, CDR2 YSYEKL. The V gene lost 4 bases and the J gene lost 3 bases, with 18 bases spanning the gap.

The chain's CDR3 is CASSLSPSGRRITSTDTQYF. The CDR3 nucleotides read TGTGCCAGCAGTTTATCCCCCAGTGGGAGAAGAATTACTAGCACAGATACGCAGTATTTT. This rearrangement joins TRBV6-2 or TRBV6-3 to TRBJ2-3; possibly TRBD2 for D (5 bases). V lost 4 bases, J lost 0 bases, and 26 bases lay in between. Germline CDR1 and CDR2: MNHEY and SVGEGT. The CDR3 has 20 amino acids.

This rearrangement joins TRBV7-3 to TRBJ2-1; TRBD1 might be the D (5 bases). Trimming left V 0 bases short and J 11 bases short, with 8 bases between. Per germline, CDR1 SGHTA and CDR2 FQGTGA. The CDR3 has 12 amino acids. The CDR3 nucleotides are TGTGCCAGCAGCTTAACGGCAGGGCAGCAGTTCTTC. This translates into CASSLTAGQQFF. The full variable domain, rest sourced from reference TRBV7-3 and TRBJ2-1, is GAGVSQTPSNKVTEKGKYVELRCDPISGHTALYWYRQSLGQGPEFLIYFQGTGAADDSGLPNDRFFAVRPEGSVSTLKIQRTERGDSAVYLCASSLTAGQQFFGPGTRLTVL.

The chain employs TRBV4-1 and TRBJ1-3; 7 bases match TRBD1. V was clipped by 4 bases and J by 0 bases; unmatched bases: 12. Per the germline V gene, CDR1 is MGHRA and CDR2 is YSYEKL. The CDR3 sequence is 18 residues long. CDR3: CASSPTPGQRSSGNTIYF. As DNA, the CDR3 is TGCGCCAGCAGCCCGACGCCGGGACAGCGGAGCTCTGGAAACACCATATATTTT.

V gene TRBV7-3 combines with J gene TRBJ2-5, with a possible D match to TRBD2 (5 bases). CDR3 length equals 16 residues. Trimming cost V 0 bases and J 8 bases, with 19 bases left between them. Germline V gene data show CDR1 as SGHTA and CDR2 as FQGTGA. The CDR3 DNA sequence: TGTGCCAGCAGCTTAACCCGATTGGAGGTTAAGGAAACCCAGTACTTC. It encodes CASSLTRLEVKETQYF.

This chain uses TRBV5-1 with TRBJ1-2; no clear D gene. V was shortened by 6 bases and J by 0 bases, with 9 bases between the two germline ends. Per the germline V gene, CDR1 is SGHRS and CDR2 is YFSETQ. This CDR3 spans 13 amino acids. Here the CDR3 DNA reads TGCGCCAGCACCGAGGGAGCTAACTATGGCTACACCTTC. Translation: CASTEGANYGYTF.

The chain recombines TRBV28 with TRBJ1-3; D possibly corresponds to TRBD1 (5 bases). The CDR3 length is 16 residues. V was shortened by 6 bases and J by 2 bases, with 17 bases between the two germline ends. Germline CDR1 and CDR2: MDHEN and SYDVKM. In DNA form, the CDR3 reads TGTGCCAGCAGGGATGCCCGTGGGGCAGCTGGAAACACCATATATTTT. Protein product: CASRDARGAAGNTIYF.

The sample holds a few counts of this clone. The V gene is TRBV7-8, the J gene TRBJ2-7; no definite D call. The CDR3 is made up of 12 amino acids. V was shortened by 5 bases and J by 2 bases, with 7 bases between the two germline ends. Germline V gene data show CDR1 as SGHVS and CDR2 as FQNEAQ. CDR3 sequence reads: CASSRYTYEQYF. The DNA of the CDR3 is TGTGCCAGCAGCCGTTATACCTACGAGCAGTACTTC.

V and J are TRBV11-3 and TRBJ2-1; TRBD2 aligns across 10 bases. The ends lost 1 base at V and 8 bases at J; junction bases unmatched: 8. This CDR3 is built from 16 residues. The germline gives CDR1 SGHNT, CDR2 YENEEA. CDR3 protein: CASSLGVSGRSDEQFF. In DNA, the CDR3 is TGTGCCAGCAGCTTAGGAGTTAGCGGGAGGTCGGATGAGCAGTTCTTC.

The chain employs TRBV6-1 and TRBJ2-7, with no clear D. The CDR3 sequence is 14 residues long. Germline V lookup: CDR1 MNHNS, CDR2 SASEGT. The ends were cut back, 1 base at V and 7 bases at J, with 14 bases in the middle. CDR3: CASSEVVSSREQYF. The CDR3 bases are TGTGCCAGCAGTGAAGTAGTCAGCTCGCGGGAGCAGTACTTC.

CDR3 in DNA: TGTGCCAGCAGCCCCGGACTAGCGCGAGCAGATACGCAGTATTTT. This sequence encodes CASSPGLARADTQYF. V is TRBV9 and J is TRBJ2-3; TRBD2 matches 9 bases. Germline trimming cut 4 bases from V and 4 bases from J; bases unmatched to any gene: 7. Germline CDR1 and CDR2: SGDLS and YYNGEE. The CDR3 loop spans 15 amino acids.

The V call is TRBV2, the J call TRBJ2-2; 7 nucleotides line up with TRBD2. With 7 bases clipped from V and 2 bases from J, the junction kept 7 bases outside the gene matches. CDR1 is SNHLY and CDR2 is FYNNEI in the germline V gene. There are 15 residues in the CDR3. This CDR3 is CASTFQGLNTGELFF. CDR3 in DNA: TGTGCCAGCACGTTCCAGGGACTAAACACCGGGGAGCTGTTTTTT.

The chain joins TRBV20-1 to TRBJ1-2; D unclear. CDR1 is DFQATT and CDR2 is SNEGSKA in the germline V gene (reference sequence). This CDR3 is 11 amino acids long. Trimming took off 3 bases at V and 6 bases at J, with 8 bases between the two ends. CDR3 sequence: CSASDWDGYTF. CDR3 nucleotides: TGCAGTGCTAGCGACTGGGATGGCTACACCTTC.

This chain joins TRBV27 and TRBJ2-3, with TRBD2 as a possible D gene (6 bases). Germline assignment: CDR1 MNHEY and CDR2 SMNVEV (reference sequence). The CDR3 has 15 amino acids. V was trimmed by 2 bases and J by 6 bases, leaving 15 bases between them. CDR3 residues: CASSLAGPEFDTQYF. The CDR3 DNA follows: TGTGCCAGCAGTTTAGCGGGACCGGAGTTCGATACGCAGTATTTT.

A note on this clone: Germline and junction disagree at one end, which may indicate a read error. V gene TRBV5-4 combines with J gene TRBJ1-4, with D possibly matching TRBD1 (6 bases). The CDR3 contains 18 residues. Germline values: CDR1 SGHNT, CDR2 YYREEE (reference sequence). The CDR3 DNA reads TGTGCCAGCAGTTTGGACAGAAAGTTACCCGCAACTAATGAAAAACTGTTTTTT. As protein: CASSLDRKLPATNEKLFF. The full variable domain, in which reference TRBV5-4 and TRBJ1-4 provide the parts outside the CDR3, is ETGVTQSPTHLIKTRGQQVTLRCSSQSGHNTVSWYQQALGQGPQFIFQYYREEENGRGNFPPRFSGLQFPNYSSELNVNALELDDSALYLCASSLDRKLPATNEKLFFGSGTQLSVL.

The rearrangement uses TRBV28 and TRBJ1-3; TRBD1 matches 12 bases. CDR3 length equals 18 residues. Per germline, CDR1 MDHEN and CDR2 SYDVKM. V was clipped by 3 bases and J by 3 bases; unmatched bases: 9. The CDR3 loop is CASSLGLGQGARGNTIYF. In DNA, the CDR3 is TGTGCCAGCAGTTTGGGGCTGGGACAGGGGGCTCGTGGAAACACCATATATTTT.

The chain couples TRBV10-3 to TRBJ1-1; 11 bases agree with TRBD1. The V segment lost 4 bases and the J segment 5 bases; nucleotides outside the gene matches: 9. CDR1 is ENHRY and CDR2 is SYGVKD in the germline V gene. The CDR3 is 16 amino acids. The CDR3 DNA reads TGTGCCATCAGTGCCAGGGACAGGGGGGTCGGGACTGAAGCTTTCTTT. Translating it yields CAISARDRGVGTEAFF.

This clone was seen just once. A read error may produce the germline difference seen at one junction end. This chain uses TRBV7-7 with TRBJ2-7, with D perhaps TRBD1 (6 bases). The CDR3 extends over 18 amino acids. Looked up from germline, CDR1 is SSHAT and CDR2 is FNYEAQ (reference sequence). CDR3: CASSPGPLTGISADEQYF. For the CDR3, the DNA is TGTGCTAGCAGCCCAGGCCCTCTGACAGGTATATCTGCAGACGAGCAGTACTTC.

CDR3 bases: TGTGCCAGCTCACCATGGGGGACAGACACAGATACGCAGTATTTT. Translation: CASSPWGTDTDTQYF. The chain carries TRBV18 and TRBJ2-3, with 7 nucleotides matching TRBD1. Per the germline V gene, CDR1 is KGHSH and CDR2 is LQKENI. Trimming took 2 bases from V and 2 from J; bases not matched to a gene: 4. The CDR3 is 15 amino acids.

The rearrangement joins TRBV3-1 (or the pseudogene TRBV3-2) to TRBJ1-4; D gene uncertain. The CDR3 spans 15 residues. The V gene lost 5 bases and the J gene lost 4 bases, with 14 bases spanning the gap. Germline V gene sequence: CDR1 LGHDT, CDR2 YNNKEL (reference sequence). The CDR3 region is CASSDPGGINEKLFF. CDR3 nucleotides: TGTGCCAGCAGCGACCCGGGAGGGATTAATGAAAAACTGTTTTTT.

V usage is TRBV24-1 and J usage is TRBJ2-5; 10 bases are a match to TRBD1. V shed 3 bases, J shed 2 bases, and the junction held 2 bases outside the gene matches. Germline-derived CDR1 and CDR2 are KGHDR and SFDVKD. The CDR3 has 15 residues. DNA of the CDR3: TGTGCCACCAGTGATGGGGACAGGGGTCAAGAGACCCAGTACTTC. This translates into CATSDGDRGQETQYF.

V is TRBV6-6 and J is TRBJ1-2; 7 bases map to TRBD1. Germline CDR1 reads MNHNY; CDR2 reads SVGAGI (reference sequence). The CDR3 spans 12 residues. The V and J ends lost 10 bases and 7 bases, in that order; junction bases with no gene match: 9. The CDR3 DNA reads TGTGCCATCGTGGCAGGGGGTTCTGGCTACACCTTC. Translating gives CAIVAGGSGYTF.